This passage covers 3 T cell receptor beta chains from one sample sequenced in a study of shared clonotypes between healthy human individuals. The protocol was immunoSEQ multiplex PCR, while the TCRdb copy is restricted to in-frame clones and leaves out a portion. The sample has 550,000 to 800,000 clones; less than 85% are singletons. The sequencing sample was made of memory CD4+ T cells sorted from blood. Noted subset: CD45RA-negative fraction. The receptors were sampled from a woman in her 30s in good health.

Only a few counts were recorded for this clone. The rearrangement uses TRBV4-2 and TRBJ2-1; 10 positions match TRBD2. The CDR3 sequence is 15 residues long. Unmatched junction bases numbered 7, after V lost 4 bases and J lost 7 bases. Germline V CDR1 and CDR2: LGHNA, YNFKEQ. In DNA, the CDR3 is TGTGCCAGCAGCCCACTAGCGGGAAATGAGAATGAGCAGTTCTTC. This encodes CASSPLAGNENEQFF.

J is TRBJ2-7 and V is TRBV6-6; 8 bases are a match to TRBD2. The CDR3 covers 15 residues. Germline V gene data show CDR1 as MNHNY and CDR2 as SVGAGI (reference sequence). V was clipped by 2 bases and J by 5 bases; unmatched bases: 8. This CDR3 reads CASSYKSGSRDEQYF. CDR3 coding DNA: TGTGCCAGCAGTTACAAAAGCGGGAGTCGCGACGAGCAGTACTTC.

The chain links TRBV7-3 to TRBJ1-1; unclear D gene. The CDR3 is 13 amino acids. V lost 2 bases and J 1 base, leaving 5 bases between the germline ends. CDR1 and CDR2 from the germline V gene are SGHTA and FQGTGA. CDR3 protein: CASSLLGNTEAFF. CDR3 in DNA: TGTGCCAGCAGCTTATTAGGGAACACTGAAGCTTTCTTT.